The 30 T cell receptor beta chains listed next were all sequenced from one sample in a study of T cells in narcolepsy. Profiled with immunoSEQ multiplex PCR; TCRdb holds only in-frame clones, not every one. This sample carries 25,000 to 30,000 clones, 70% to 80% of them seen once, and the ten largest clones take approximately 6.3%. Sequencing input: memory (CD45RA-) CD4+ T cells from blood. The receptors shown here come from a human donor in good health.

This chain links TRBV19 with TRBJ2-4, with 10 bases matching TRBD1. The germline CDR1 and CDR2 sequences are LNHDA and SQIVND (reference sequence). The CDR3 has 16 residues. Trimming cost V 6 bases and J 8 bases; bases outside gene matches: 13. CDR3 sequence (DNA): TGTGCCAGTAGGAACCTGGGGACAGGGGTCGGAGACATTCAGTACTTC. The encoded protein is CASRNLGTGVGDIQYF.

This chain links TRBV18 with TRBJ1-1; possible D gene TRBD1, 6 bases. V was shortened by 6 bases and J by 0 bases, with 14 bases between the two germline ends. Germline V lookup: CDR1 KGHSH, CDR2 LQKENI. The CDR3 has 15 amino acids. CDR3 coding DNA: TGTGCCAGCTCCGAATCAGGGGCAATGAACACTGAAGCTTTCTTT. Protein: CASSESGAMNTEAFF.

The rearrangement links TRBV28 to TRBJ1-2; TRBD1 matches at 8 bases. The germline V gene has CDR1 MDHEN and CDR2 SYDVKM. The CDR3 spans 15 residues. The junction had 12 bases not matched to a gene; V was cut back by 5 bases and J by 7 bases. CDR3: CASSRLTGDFVGYTF. CDR3 nucleotide sequence: TGTGCCAGCAGTAGACTGACAGGGGATTTTGTTGGCTACACCTTC.

The chain carries TRBV6-8 and TRBJ1-2; TRBD1 might be the D (5 bases). Germline CDR1 reads MNHGY; CDR2 reads SAAAGT. This CDR3 has 13 amino acids. V lost 2 bases and J lost 8, with 12 bases in between. As DNA, the CDR3 is TGTGCCAGCAGTTACAACGGGGCTCGAGGCTACACCTTC. This translates into CASSYNGARGYTF.

The chain carries TRBV5-4 and TRBJ2-4; 8 nucleotides agree with TRBD1. The V gene's germline CDR1 is SGHNT and CDR2 YYREEE (reference sequence). The CDR3 runs 20 residues. V gave up 4 bases and J gave up 0 bases; unmatched junction bases: 18. The CDR3 loop reads CASSRLGQGGGVAAKNIQYF. CDR3 sequence (DNA): TGTGCCAGCAGCCGTCTAGGACAGGGAGGTGGGGTGGCAGCCAAAAACATTCAGTACTTC.

The chain carries TRBV6-1 and TRBJ1-1; weak D call: TRBD1 (6 bases). Trimming removed 8 bases from V and 1 base from J, with 8 bases in between. Germline V gives CDR1 MNHNS, CDR2 SASEGT. CDR3 length equals 12 residues. In nucleotides, the CDR3 is TGTGCCAGCTTGACAGGGAACACTGAAGCTTTCTTT. Translation: CASLTGNTEAFF.

V gene TRBV6-5 combines with J gene TRBJ1-6; D gene uncertain. Germline V gene lookup returns CDR1 MNHEY and CDR2 SVGAGI. CDR3 length: 15 residues. V was cut by 6 bases and J by 0 bases, with 9 bases left in between. CDR3 in amino acids: CASSPSGSYNSPLHF. For the CDR3, the DNA is TGTGCCAGCAGCCCCTCCGGCTCCTATAATTCACCCCTCCACTTT.

The chain recombines TRBV7-9 with TRBJ2-1; maybe TRBD2 (7 bases). Germline V gene lookup returns CDR1 SEHNR and CDR2 FQNEAQ (reference sequence). V lost 5 bases, J lost 1 base, and 24 bases lay in between. There are 19 residues in the CDR3. The DNA for the CDR3 is TGTGCCAGCAGCCCGCACCCGAAAGGCGGGGGCAAGTCCTACAATGAGCAGTTCTTC. Translation gives CASSPHPKGGGKSYNEQFF.

CDR3 DNA sequence: TGCAGCGTTGAGCTCCCGCCAGTGAGCGATGAGCAGTTCTTC. Translation: CSVELPPVSDEQFF. This rearrangement joins TRBV29-1 to TRBJ2-1, with D uncertain. V shed 3 bases and J shed 8 bases, with 17 bases lying between them. The CDR3 has 14 amino acids. Germline V gene data show CDR1 as SQVTM and CDR2 as ANQGSEA.

The chain links TRBV23-1 to TRBJ2-5; tentative D call: TRBD2 (6 bases). TRBV23-1 is known as an ORF, though its function is uncertain. The length of the CDR3 is 13 residues. V was pared by 6 bases and J by 1 base, with 9 bases between. CDR3 nucleotides: TGCGCCAGCAGGGATAGCGGCCAAGAGACCCAGTACTTC. Protein: CASRDSGQETQYF.

The chain links TRBV28 to TRBJ1-1, with D possibly matching TRBD1 (6 bases). The V gene lost 6 bases and the J gene lost 6 bases, with 14 bases spanning the gap. This CDR3 contains 13 residues. The germline V gene has CDR1 MDHEN and CDR2 SYDVKM. In nucleotides, the CDR3 is TGTGCCAGCAGGAGTGGGGGGCTATCTGAAGCTTTCTTT. Translation gives CASRSGGLSEAFF.

The chain uses TRBV4-2 and TRBJ2-7; 10 bases align to TRBD2. The ends lost 6 bases at V and 5 bases at J; junction bases unmatched: 10. Germline V gene data show CDR1 as LGHNA and CDR2 as YNFKEQ. This CDR3 has 15 amino acids. Written as DNA, the CDR3 is TGTGCCAGCAGTTATGGAGCGGGGGGGCCCCACGAGCAGTACTTC. As protein: CASSYGAGGPHEQYF.

The chain links TRBV28 to TRBJ1-2; possibly TRBD1 for D (6 bases). The CDR3 loop spans 12 amino acids. V dropped 6 bases and J dropped 7 bases, with 12 bases sitting between them. CDR1 is MDHEN, CDR2 SYDVKM, per germline. The DNA for the CDR3 is TGTGCCAGCAGGTCGGGGGCTACTGGCTACACCTTC. It specifies CASRSGATGYTF.

CDR3 nucleotides: TGTGCCAGCAGCTTTGAGGGCATCGGTAATGAAAAACTGTTTTTT. Its translation: CASSFEGIGNEKLFF. V and J are TRBV7-8 and TRBJ1-4; D not resolved. Trimming shortened V by 3 bases and J by 4 bases, and 12 bases separated the two germline ends. Germline V gives CDR1 SGHVS, CDR2 FQNEAQ. The CDR3 has 15 residues.

V gene TRBV29-1 combines with J gene TRBJ2-5; D is uncertain. Per germline, CDR1 SQVTM and CDR2 ANQGSEA. The CDR3 sequence is 13 residues long. V was trimmed by 1 base and J by 4 bases, leaving 10 bases between them. The CDR3 bases are TGCAGCGTTGAAGGAGGCCCGGGAGAGACCCAGTACTTC. Translating it yields CSVEGGPGETQYF.

This clone was seen only a few times. This sequence joins TRBV4-1 and TRBJ2-5; unclear D gene. V dropped 1 base and J dropped 4 bases, with 13 bases sitting between them. Per the germline V gene, CDR1 is MGHRA and CDR2 is YSYEKL. The CDR3 sequence is 15 residues long. The CDR3 sequence is CASSQVADRRETQYF. In nucleotides, the CDR3 is TGCGCCAGCAGCCAAGTTGCGGACCGACGAGAGACCCAGTACTTC.

This chain links TRBV11-2 with TRBJ1-3; D not resolved. The CDR3 is made up of 13 amino acids. The germline V gene has CDR1 SGHAT and CDR2 FQNNGV. The V end was cut by 8 bases, the J end by 4 bases, with 12 bases between. The CDR3 nucleotides are TGTGCCAGCGGGTTTGGTGGGGGAAACACCATATATTTT. Translation: CASGFGGGNTIYF.

This clone was detected only a few times. This sequence joins TRBV29-1 and TRBJ1-1; maybe TRBD1 (5 bases). CDR1 and CDR2 from the germline V gene are SQVTM and ANQGSEA. The CDR3 extends over 14 amino acids. V lost 6 bases and J 4 bases, leaving 18 bases between the germline ends. The CDR3 nucleotides read TGCAGCGTCCGGACCCCACTGGGGACCACTGAAGCTTTCTTT. Translation gives CSVRTPLGTTEAFF.

V is TRBV7-7 and J is TRBJ1-5; D call uncertain. Per the germline V gene, CDR1 is SSHAT and CDR2 is FNYEAQ (reference sequence). V was shortened by 1 base and J by 4 bases, with 8 bases between the two germline ends. The CDR3 runs to 14 residues. The CDR3 DNA reads TGTGCCAGCAGCTTAGGGCAGAGTAATCAGCCCCAGCATTTT. It is translated as CASSLGQSNQPQHF.

The V call is TRBV5-6, the J call TRBJ2-5; D possibly corresponds to TRBD2 (5 bases). Germline V lookup: CDR1 SGHDT, CDR2 YYEEEE. This CDR3 spans 14 amino acids. V was shortened by 0 bases and J by 11 bases, with 17 bases between the two germline ends. The CDR3 sequence: CASSLGTTTGEQYF. In nucleotides, the CDR3 is TGTGCCAGCAGCTTGGGCACCACCACCGGGGAGCAGTACTTC.

V usage is TRBV10-1 and J usage is TRBJ2-6; 12 bases map to TRBD1. Trimming took 8 bases from V and 3 from J; bases not matched to a gene: 17. CDR1 and CDR2 (germline): WNHNN, SYGVQD (reference sequence). The CDR3 has 20 residues. The CDR3 DNA reads as TGCGCCAGCGACCATCCTTATCCGGGACAGGGGGCCAATGGGGCCAACGTCCTGACTTTC. It translates to CASDHPYPGQGANGANVLTF.

CDR3 loop: CASSYSRQGVEKLFF. In DNA, the CDR3 is TGTGCCAGCAGTTACTCGCGACAGGGAGTGGAAAAACTGTTTTTT. V is TRBV6-6 and J is TRBJ1-4, with TRBD1 identical over 7 bases. V gave up 0 bases and J gave up 8 bases; unmatched junction bases: 6. Germline V gene sequence: CDR1 MNHNY, CDR2 SVGAGI (reference sequence). The CDR3 has 15 amino acids.

This sequence joins TRBV11-2 and TRBJ2-3, with TRBD1 matching over 7 bases. CDR3 size: 15 residues. Germline CDR1 SGHAT, CDR2 FQNNGV. With V trimmed by 6 bases and J by 0 bases, 6 bases remained unmatched. The CDR3 loop reads CASRYPGQSTDTQYF. The CDR3 nucleotides are TGTGCCAGCAGGTACCCGGGACAGAGCACAGATACGCAGTATTTT. Variable domain in full (rest from reference TRBV11-2 and TRBJ2-3): EAGVAQSPRYKIIEKRQSVAFWCNPISGHATLYWYQQILGQGPKLLIQFQNNGVVDDSQLPKDRFSAERLKGVDSTLKIQPAKLEDSAVYLCASRYPGQSTDTQYFGPGTRLTVL.

The chain is built from TRBV6-6 and TRBJ1-1; D call uncertain. CDR3 length: 16 amino acids. Looked up from germline, CDR1 is MNHNY and CDR2 is SVGAGI (reference sequence). V gave up 3 bases and J gave up 7 bases, with 21 bases separating them. CDR3 region: CASSYTQASLTNEAFF. In DNA, the CDR3 is TGTGCCAGCAGTTATACCCAGGCATCGCTAACGAATGAAGCTTTCTTT.

The V call is TRBV5-6, the J call TRBJ1-2, with D perhaps TRBD1 (6 bases). Germline CDR1 reads SGHDT; CDR2 reads YYEEEE. Trimming left V 0 bases short and J 4 bases short, with 10 bases between. The CDR3 loop spans 14 amino acids. CDR3 nucleotides: TGTGCCAGCAGCTTGGACATGGACAGCTATGGCTACACCTTC. This encodes CASSLDMDSYGYTF.

V is TRBV18 and J is TRBJ1-1, with TRBD1 as a possible D gene (5 bases). CDR3 size: 17 residues. CDR1 and CDR2 (germline): KGHSH, LQKENI. Trimming removed 4 bases at V and 3 bases at J, with 21 bases between. The CDR3: CASSRGRTQRPDTEAFF. The CDR3 coding sequence is TGTGCCAGCTCACGGGGACGGACCCAAAGGCCGGACACTGAAGCTTTCTTT.

The V call is TRBV6-1, the J call TRBJ2-7; maybe TRBD1 (6 bases). Trimming left V 2 bases short and J 5 bases short, with 16 bases between. Germline CDR1 reads MNHNS; CDR2 reads SASEGT. This CDR3 region has 15 residues. In DNA, the CDR3 is TGTGCCAGCAGTGAACTGTCCAGGGGTTTTAACGAGCAGTACTTC. It translates to CASSELSRGFNEQYF.

This rearrangement joins TRBV5-4 to TRBJ2-7, with TRBD2 matching over 13 bases. V shed 4 bases, J shed 0 bases, and the junction held 1 base outside the gene matches. The CDR3 consists of 15 residues. Germline CDR1 reads SGHNT; CDR2 reads YYREEE (reference sequence). The CDR3 sequence: CASSRLAGGSYEQYF. The CDR3 DNA reads as TGTGCCAGCAGCAGACTAGCGGGGGGCTCCTACGAGCAGTACTTC.

This chain uses TRBV7-3 with TRBJ2-3; D call uncertain. Looked up from germline, CDR1 is SGHTA and CDR2 is FQGTGA. The V gene lost 5 bases and the J gene lost 2 bases, with 8 bases spanning the gap. The CDR3 runs to 13 residues. The CDR3 loop reads CASSQANTDTQYF. The CDR3 nucleotides are TGTGCCAGCAGCCAAGCTAACACAGATACGCAGTATTTT.

The V and J genes are TRBV4-2 and TRBJ2-3; 12 nucleotides align to TRBD1. This CDR3 comprises 20 residues. Germline V gene sequence: CDR1 LGHNA, CDR2 YNFKEQ. With 6 bases clipped from V and 1 base from J, the junction kept 17 bases outside the gene matches. CDR3 sequence: CASSPILRDRGRFGTDTQYF. The CDR3 coding sequence is TGTGCCAGCAGTCCAATACTCCGGGACAGGGGGCGTTTTGGCACAGATACGCAGTATTTT.